The clone carrying this T cell receptor (beta chain) was seen only a few times. The source of the sample is a study of control samples from healthy donors and cancer patients. Germline CDR1 SGHNT, CDR2 YYREEE (reference sequence). The trim removed 7 bases at V and 5 bases at J, leaving 9 bases unmatched. This CDR3 spans 15 amino acids. Some clones are missing from TCRdb's copy, which holds only in-frame ones; the method was immunoSEQ multiplex PCR. The table lists roughly 30,000 clones, about 93% of them singletons. Sequencing input: PBMCs. The V call is TRBV5-4, the J call TRBJ2-1, with 10 nucleotides matching TRBD1. The TCR sequence derives from a man between 35 and 55 years old with colorectal cancer. CDR3 region: CASWVGQGLNNEQFF. DNA for the CDR3: TGTGCCAGCTGGGTGGGACAGGGGTTGAACAATGAGCAGTTCTTC.